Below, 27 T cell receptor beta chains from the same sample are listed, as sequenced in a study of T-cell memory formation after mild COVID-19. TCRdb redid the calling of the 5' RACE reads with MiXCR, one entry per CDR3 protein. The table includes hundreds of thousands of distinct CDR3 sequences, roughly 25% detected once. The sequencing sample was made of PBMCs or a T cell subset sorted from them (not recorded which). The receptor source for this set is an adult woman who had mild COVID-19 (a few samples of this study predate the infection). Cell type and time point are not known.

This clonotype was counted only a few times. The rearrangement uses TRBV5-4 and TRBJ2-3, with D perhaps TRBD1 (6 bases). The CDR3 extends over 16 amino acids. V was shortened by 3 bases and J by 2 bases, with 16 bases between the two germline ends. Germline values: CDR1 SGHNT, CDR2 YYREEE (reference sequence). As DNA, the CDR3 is TGTGCCAGCAGCTCTTACCGGGACAAGCCCACAGATACGCAGTATTTT. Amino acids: CASSSYRDKPTDTQYF.

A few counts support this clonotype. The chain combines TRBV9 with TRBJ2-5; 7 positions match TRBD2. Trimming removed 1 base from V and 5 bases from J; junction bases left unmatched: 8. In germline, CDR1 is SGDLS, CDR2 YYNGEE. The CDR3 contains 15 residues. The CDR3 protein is CASSVSGRASETQYF. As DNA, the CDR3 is TGTGCCAGCAGCGTATCGGGGAGGGCCTCGGAGACCCAGTACTTC. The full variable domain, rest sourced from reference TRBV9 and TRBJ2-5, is DSGVTQTPKHLITATGQRVTLRCSPRSGDLSVYWYQQSLDQGLQFLIQYYNGEERAKGNILERFSAQQFPDLHSELNLSSLELGDSALYFCASSVSGRASETQYFGPGTRLLVL.

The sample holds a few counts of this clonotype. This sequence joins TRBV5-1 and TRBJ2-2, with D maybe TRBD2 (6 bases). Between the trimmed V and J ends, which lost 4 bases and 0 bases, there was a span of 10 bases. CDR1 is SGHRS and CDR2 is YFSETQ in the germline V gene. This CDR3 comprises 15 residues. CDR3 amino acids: CASSPAGPNTGELFF. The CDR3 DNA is TGCGCCAGCAGCCCAGCGGGCCCGAACACCGGGGAGCTGTTTTTT.

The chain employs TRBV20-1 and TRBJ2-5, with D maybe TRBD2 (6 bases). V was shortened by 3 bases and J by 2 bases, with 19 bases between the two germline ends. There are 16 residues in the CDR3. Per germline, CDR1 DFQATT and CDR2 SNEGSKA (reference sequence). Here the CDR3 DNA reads TGCAGTGCTAGTGGTCTGGGGCGGGGAAGTCAAGAGACCCAGTACTTC. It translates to CSASGLGRGSQETQYF.

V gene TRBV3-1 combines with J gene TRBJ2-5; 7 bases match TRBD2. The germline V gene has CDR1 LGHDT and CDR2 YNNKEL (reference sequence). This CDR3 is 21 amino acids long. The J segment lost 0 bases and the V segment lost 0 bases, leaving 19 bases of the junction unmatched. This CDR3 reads CASSQDKGWGLRQPYQETQYF. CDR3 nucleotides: TGTGCCAGCAGCCAAGATAAGGGGTGGGGACTACGTCAACCGTACCAAGAGACCCAGTACTTC.

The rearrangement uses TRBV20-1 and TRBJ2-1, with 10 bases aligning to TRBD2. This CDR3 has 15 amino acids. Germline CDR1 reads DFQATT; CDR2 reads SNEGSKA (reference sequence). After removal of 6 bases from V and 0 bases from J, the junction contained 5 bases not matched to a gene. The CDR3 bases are TGCAGTGCCCCCAGCGGGGGGGGCTCCTACAATGAGCAGTTCTTC. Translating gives CSAPSGGGSYNEQFF.

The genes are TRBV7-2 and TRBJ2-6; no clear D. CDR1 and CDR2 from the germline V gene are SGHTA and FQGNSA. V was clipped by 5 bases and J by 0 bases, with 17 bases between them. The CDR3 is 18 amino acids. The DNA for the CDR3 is TGTGCCAGCAGCCCCCTCGGTGCAGGCCTCTCTGGGGCCAACGTCCTGACTTTC. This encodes CASSPLGAGLSGANVLTF.

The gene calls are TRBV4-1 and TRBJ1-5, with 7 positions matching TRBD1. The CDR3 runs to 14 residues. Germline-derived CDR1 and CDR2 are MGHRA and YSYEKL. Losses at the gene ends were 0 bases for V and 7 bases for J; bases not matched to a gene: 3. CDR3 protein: CASSQETGIQPQHF. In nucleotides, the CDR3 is TGCGCCAGCAGCCAAGAGACAGGGATCCAGCCCCAGCATTTT.

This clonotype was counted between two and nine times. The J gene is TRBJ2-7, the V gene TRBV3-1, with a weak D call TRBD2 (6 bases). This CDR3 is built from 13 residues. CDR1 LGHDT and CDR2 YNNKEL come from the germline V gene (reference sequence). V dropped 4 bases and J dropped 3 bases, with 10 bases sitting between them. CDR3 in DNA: TGTGCCAGCAGCCCCCTGGGACTCTACGAGCAGTACTTC. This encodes CASSPLGLYEQYF.

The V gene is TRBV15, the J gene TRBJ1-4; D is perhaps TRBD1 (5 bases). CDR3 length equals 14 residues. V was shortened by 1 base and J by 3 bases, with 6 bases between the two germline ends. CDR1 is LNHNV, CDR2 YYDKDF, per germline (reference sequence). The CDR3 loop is CATSRGGSNEKLFF. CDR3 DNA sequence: TGTGCCACCAGCAGAGGGGGGTCTAATGAAAAACTGTTTTTT.

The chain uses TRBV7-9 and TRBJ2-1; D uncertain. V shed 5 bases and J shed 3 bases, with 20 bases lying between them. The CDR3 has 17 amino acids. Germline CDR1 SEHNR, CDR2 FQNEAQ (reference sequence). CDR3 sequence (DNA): TGTGCCAGCAGCGCCCATCCCCAGGTCACGGGCTACAATGAGCAGTTCTTC. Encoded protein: CASSAHPQVTGYNEQFF. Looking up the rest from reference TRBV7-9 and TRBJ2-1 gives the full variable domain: DTGVSQNPRHKITKRGQNVTFRCDPISEHNRLYWYRQTLGQGPEFLTYFQNEAQLEKSRLLSDRFSAERPKGSFSTLEIQRTEQGDSAMYLCASSAHPQVTGYNEQFFGPGTRLTVL.

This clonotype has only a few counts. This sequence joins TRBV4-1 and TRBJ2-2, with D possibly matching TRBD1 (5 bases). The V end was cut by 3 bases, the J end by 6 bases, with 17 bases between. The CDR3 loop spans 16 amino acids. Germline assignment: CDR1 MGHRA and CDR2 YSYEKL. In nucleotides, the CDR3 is TGCGCCAGCAGCCACCCGACAGACGTAAGGGCCGGGGAGCTGTTTTTT. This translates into CASSHPTDVRAGELFF.

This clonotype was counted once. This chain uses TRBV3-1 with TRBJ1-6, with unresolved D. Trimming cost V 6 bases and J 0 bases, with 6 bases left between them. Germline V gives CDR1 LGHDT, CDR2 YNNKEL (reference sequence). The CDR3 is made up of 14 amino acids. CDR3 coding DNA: TGTGCCAGCAGAGACTACTCCTATAATTCACCCCTCCACTTT. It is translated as CASRDYSYNSPLHF. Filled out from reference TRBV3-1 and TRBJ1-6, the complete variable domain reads DTAVSQTPKYLVTQMGNDKSIKCEQNLGHDTMYWYKQDSKKFLKIMFSYNNKELIINETVPNRFSPKSPDKAHLNLHINSLELGDSAVYFCASRDYSYNSPLHFGNGTRLTVT.

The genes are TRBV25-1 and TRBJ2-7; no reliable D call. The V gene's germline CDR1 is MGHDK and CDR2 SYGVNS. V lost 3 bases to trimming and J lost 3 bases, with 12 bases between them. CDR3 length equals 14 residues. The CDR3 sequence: CASSEGPPVYEQYF. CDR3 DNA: TGTGCCAGCAGTGAGGGTCCACCCGTCTACGAGCAGTACTTC.

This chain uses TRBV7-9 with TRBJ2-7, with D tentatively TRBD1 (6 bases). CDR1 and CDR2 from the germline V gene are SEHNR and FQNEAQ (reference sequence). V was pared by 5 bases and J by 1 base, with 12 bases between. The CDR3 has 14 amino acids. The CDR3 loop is CASSRGHTSYEQYF. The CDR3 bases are TGTGCCAGCAGCCGGGGACACACTTCCTACGAGCAGTACTTC.

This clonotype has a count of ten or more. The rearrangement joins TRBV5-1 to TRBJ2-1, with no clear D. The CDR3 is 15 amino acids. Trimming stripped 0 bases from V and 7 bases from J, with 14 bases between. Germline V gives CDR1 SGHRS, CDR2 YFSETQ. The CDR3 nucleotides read TGCGCCAGCAGCTTGGGCCCGACGACCCGTAATGAGCAGTTCTTC. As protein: CASSLGPTTRNEQFF.

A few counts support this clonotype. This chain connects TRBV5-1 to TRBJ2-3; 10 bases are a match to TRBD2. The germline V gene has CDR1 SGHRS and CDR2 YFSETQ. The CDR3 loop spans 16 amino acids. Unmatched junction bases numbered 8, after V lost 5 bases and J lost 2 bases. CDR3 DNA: TGCGCCAGCAGTCCCCCAGGACTAGCGGACACAGATACGCAGTATTTT. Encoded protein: CASSPPGLADTDTQYF.

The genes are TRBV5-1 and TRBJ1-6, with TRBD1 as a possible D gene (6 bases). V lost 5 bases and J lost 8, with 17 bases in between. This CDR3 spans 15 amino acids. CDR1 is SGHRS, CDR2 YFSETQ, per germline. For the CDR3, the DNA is TGCGCCAGCAGACTATCGACAGGAAAGGATTCACCCCTCCACTTT. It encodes CASRLSTGKDSPLHF.

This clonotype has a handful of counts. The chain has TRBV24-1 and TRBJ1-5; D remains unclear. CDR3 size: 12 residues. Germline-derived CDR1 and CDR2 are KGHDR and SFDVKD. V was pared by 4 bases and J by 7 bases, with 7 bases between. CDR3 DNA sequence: TGTGCCACCAGTGACGATTACCAGCCCCAGCATTTT. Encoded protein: CATSDDYQPQHF.

CDR3 DNA sequence: TGTGCCAGCAGCTCGAGGGGGCACAGTAATGAAAAACTGTTTTTT. Its protein product is CASSSRGHSNEKLFF. The chain has TRBV7-9 and TRBJ1-4, with 7 bases that match TRBD1. Germline loops: CDR1 SEHNR, CDR2 FQNEAQ (reference sequence). The CDR3 covers 15 residues. V lost 4 bases and J lost 4; bases outside the gene matches: 6.

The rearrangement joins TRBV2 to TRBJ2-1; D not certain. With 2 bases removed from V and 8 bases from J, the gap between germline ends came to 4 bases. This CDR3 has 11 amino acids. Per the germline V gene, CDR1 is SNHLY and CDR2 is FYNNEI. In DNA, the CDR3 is TGTGCCAGCAGTGAAAGGGATGAGCAGTTCTTC. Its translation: CASSERDEQFF.

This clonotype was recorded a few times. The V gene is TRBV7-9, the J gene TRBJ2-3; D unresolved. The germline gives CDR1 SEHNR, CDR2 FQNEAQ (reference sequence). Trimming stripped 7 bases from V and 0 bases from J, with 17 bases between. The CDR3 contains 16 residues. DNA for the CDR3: TGTGCCAGCACTAACCCCAGGCAGAAAAGCACAGATACGCAGTATTTT. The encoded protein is CASTNPRQKSTDTQYF.

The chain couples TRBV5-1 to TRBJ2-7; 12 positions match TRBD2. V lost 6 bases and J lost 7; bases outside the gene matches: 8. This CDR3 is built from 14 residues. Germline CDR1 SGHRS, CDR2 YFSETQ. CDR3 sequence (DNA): TGCGCCAGCACGTTCCTAGCGGGAGGGCAGGAGCAGTACTTC. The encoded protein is CASTFLAGGQEQYF.

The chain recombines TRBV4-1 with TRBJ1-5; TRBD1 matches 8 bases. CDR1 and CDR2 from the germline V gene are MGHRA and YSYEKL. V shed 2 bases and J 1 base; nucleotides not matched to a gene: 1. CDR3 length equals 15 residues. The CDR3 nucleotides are TGCGCCAGCAGCCAAACAGGGGGGAGCAATCAGCCCCAGCATTTT. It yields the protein CASSQTGGSNQPQHF.

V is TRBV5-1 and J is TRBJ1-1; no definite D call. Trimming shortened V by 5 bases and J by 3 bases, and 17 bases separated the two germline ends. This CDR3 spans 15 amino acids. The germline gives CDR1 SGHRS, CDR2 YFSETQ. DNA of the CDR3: TGCGCCAGCAGACCTATAGGAGTAGCGGACACTGAAGCTTTCTTT. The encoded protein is CASRPIGVADTEAFF.

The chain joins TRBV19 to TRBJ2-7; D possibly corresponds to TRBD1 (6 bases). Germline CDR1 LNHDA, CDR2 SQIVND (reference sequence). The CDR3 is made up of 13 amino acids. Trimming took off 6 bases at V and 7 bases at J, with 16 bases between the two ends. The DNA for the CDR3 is TGTGCCAGTAGAAGGACAGAATTCCGAGAGCAGTACTTC. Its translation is CASRRTEFREQYF.

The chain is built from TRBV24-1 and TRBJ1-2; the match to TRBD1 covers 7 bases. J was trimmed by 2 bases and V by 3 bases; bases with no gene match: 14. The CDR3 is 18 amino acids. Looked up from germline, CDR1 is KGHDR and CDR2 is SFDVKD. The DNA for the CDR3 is TGTGCCACCAGTGATGCCAGACAGGGAGGGCGGACGAACTATGGCTACACCTTC. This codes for CATSDARQGGRTNYGYTF.